This T cell receptor (beta chain) was profiled in a study of blood T cell repertoires in COVID-19. Clones were sequenced by immunoSEQ multiplex PCR, and TCRdb holds only the in-frame ones, with some missing. The repertoire has about 290,000 clones, around 88% of them found once; the top ten carry about 4.2%. This CDR3 region has 16 residues. Germline V gene sequence: CDR1 GTSNPN, CDR2 SVGIG (reference sequence). V was clipped by 1 base and J by 1 base; unmatched bases: 9. This receptor was obtained from a man aged 35 to 55 with acute or convalescent COVID-19. The material sequenced was peripheral blood. The rearrangement uses TRBV30 and TRBJ1-2; TRBD1 agrees at 7 bases. Here the CDR3 DNA reads TGTGCCTGGAGTGGTCCGACAGGGACTTTTAACTATGGCTACACCTTC. Encoded protein: CAWSGPTGTFNYGYTF.